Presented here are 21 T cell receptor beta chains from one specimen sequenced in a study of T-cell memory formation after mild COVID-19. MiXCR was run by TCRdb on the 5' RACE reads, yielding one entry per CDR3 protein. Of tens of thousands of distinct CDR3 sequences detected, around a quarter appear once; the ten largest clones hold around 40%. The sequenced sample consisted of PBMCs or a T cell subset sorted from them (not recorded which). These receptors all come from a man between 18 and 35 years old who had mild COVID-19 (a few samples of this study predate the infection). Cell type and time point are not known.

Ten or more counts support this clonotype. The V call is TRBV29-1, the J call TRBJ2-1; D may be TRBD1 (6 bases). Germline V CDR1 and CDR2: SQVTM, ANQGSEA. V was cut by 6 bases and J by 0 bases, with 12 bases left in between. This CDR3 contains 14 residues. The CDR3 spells CSVIDRSSYNEQFF. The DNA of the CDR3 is TGCAGCGTCATCGACAGGAGCTCCTACAATGAGCAGTTCTTC.

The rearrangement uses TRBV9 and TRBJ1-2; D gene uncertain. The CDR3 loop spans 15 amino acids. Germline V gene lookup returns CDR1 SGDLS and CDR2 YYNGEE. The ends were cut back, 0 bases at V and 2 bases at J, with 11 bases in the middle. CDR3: CASSVGGPVNYGYTF. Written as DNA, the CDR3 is TGTGCCAGCAGCGTAGGCGGGCCCGTGAACTATGGCTACACCTTC.

CDR3 residues: CSGGTIDRGEQFF. The CDR3 nucleotides are TGCAGCGGCGGGACTATCGATAGGGGTGAGCAGTTCTTC. J is TRBJ2-1 and V is TRBV29-1; 7 bases match TRBD2. The V gene's germline CDR1 is SQVTM and CDR2 ANQGSEA. CDR3 length equals 13 residues. The ends lost 7 bases at V and 9 bases at J; junction bases unmatched: 12.

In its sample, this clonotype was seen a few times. CDR3 amino acids: CASSFGGYEQYF. For the CDR3, the DNA is TGTGCCAGCAGTTTCGGTGGCTACGAGCAGTACTTC. The J gene is TRBJ2-7, the V gene TRBV27; D is unresolved. The CDR3 extends over 12 amino acids. V lost 3 bases, J lost 3 bases, and 6 bases lay in between. From germline, CDR1 is MNHEY and CDR2 SMNVEV (reference sequence).

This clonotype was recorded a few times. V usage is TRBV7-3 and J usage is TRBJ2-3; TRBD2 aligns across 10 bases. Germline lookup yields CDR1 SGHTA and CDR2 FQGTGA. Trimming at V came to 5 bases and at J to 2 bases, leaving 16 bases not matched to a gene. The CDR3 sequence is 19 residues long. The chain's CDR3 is CASSQTVSLAGDFTDTQYF. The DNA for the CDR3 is TGTGCCAGCAGCCAAACGGTTTCGCTAGCGGGGGACTTCACAGATACGCAGTATTTT. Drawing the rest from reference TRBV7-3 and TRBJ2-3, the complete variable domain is GAGVSQTPSNKVTEKGKYVELRCDPISGHTALYWYRQSLGQGPEFLIYFQGTGAADDSGLPNDRFFAVRPEGSVSTLKIQRTERGDSAVYLCASSQTVSLAGDFTDTQYFGPGTRLTVL.

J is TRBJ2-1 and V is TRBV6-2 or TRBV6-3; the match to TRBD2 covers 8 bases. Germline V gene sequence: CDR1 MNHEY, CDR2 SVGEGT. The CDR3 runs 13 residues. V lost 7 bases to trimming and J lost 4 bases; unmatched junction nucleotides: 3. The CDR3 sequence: CASITSGYNEQFF. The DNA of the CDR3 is TGTGCCAGCATTACTAGCGGTTACAATGAGCAGTTCTTC.

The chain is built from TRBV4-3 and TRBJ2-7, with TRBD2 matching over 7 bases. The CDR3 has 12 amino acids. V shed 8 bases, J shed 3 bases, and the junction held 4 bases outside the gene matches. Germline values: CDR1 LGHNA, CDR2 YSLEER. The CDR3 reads CASGLGGYEQYF. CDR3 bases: TGCGCCAGCGGACTAGGAGGCTACGAGCAGTACTTC.

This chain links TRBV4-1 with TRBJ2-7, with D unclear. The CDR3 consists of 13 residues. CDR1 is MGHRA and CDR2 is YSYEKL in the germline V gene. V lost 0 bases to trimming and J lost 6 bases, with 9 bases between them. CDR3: CASSQEEWSEQYV. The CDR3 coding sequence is TGCGCCAGCAGCCAAGAGGAATGGTCCGAGCAGTACGTC.

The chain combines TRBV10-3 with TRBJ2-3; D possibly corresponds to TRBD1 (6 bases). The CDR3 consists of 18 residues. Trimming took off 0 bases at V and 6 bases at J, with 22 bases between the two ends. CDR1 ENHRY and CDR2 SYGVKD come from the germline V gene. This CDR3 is CAISESEDSWGPTDTQYF. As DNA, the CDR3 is TGTGCCATCAGTGAGTCAGAGGACAGTTGGGGCCCCACGGATACGCAGTATTTT.

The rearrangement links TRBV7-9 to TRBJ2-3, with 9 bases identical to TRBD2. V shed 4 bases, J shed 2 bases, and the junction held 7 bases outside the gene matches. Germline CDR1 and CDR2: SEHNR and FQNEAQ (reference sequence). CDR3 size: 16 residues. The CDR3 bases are TGTGCCAGCAGCTCTCCGACTAGCGGAATCACAGATACGCAGTATTTT. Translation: CASSSPTSGITDTQYF.

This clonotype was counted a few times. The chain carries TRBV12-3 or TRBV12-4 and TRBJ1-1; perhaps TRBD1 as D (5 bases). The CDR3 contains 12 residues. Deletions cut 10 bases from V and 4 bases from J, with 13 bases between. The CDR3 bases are TGTGCCATCCAGGGCGTAACCACTGAAGCTTTCTTT. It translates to CAIQGVTTEAFF.

The CDR3 reads CATSDPRLRETQYF. The CDR3 DNA is TGTGCCACCAGTGATCCCAGGCTGCGAGAGACCCAGTACTTC. This chain links TRBV24-1 with TRBJ2-5; D is undetermined. The CDR3 length is 14 residues. Deletions cut 3 bases from V and 4 bases from J, with 11 bases between. Germline lookup yields CDR1 KGHDR and CDR2 SFDVKD.

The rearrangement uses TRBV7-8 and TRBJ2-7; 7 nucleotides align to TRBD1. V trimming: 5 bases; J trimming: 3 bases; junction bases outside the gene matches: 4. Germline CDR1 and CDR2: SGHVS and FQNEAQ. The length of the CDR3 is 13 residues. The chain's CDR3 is CASSARTGYEQYV. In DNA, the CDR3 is TGTGCCAGCAGCGCAAGGACAGGCTACGAGCAGTACGTC.

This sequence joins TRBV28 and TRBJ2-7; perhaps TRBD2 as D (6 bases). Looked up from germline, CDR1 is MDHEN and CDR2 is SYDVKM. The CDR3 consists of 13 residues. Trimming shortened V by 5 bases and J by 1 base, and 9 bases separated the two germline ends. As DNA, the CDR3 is TGTGCCAGCAGTCCGGGACTTTCCTACGAGCAGTACGTC. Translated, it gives CASSPGLSYEQYV.

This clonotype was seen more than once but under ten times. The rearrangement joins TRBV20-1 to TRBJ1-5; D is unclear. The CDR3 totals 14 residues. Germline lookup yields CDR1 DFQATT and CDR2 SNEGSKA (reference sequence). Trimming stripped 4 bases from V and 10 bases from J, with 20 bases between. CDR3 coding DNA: TGCAGTGCTATTCCGCTCGGATTCGGGTCTCCCCAGCATTTT. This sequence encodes CSAIPLGFGSPQHF.

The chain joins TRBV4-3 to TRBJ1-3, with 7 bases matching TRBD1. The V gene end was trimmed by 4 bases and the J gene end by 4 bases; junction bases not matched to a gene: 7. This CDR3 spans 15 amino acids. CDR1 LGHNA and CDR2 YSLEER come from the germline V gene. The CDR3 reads CASSREGAKGNTIYF. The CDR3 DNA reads TGCGCCAGCAGCCGGGAGGGGGCGAAAGGAAACACCATATATTTT.

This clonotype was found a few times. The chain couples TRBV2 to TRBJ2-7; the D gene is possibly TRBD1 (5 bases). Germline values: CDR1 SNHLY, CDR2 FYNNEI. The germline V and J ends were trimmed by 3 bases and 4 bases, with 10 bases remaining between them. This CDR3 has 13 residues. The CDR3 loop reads CASSDWTLYEQYV. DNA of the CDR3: TGTGCCAGCAGTGACTGGACATTGTACGAGCAGTACGTC.

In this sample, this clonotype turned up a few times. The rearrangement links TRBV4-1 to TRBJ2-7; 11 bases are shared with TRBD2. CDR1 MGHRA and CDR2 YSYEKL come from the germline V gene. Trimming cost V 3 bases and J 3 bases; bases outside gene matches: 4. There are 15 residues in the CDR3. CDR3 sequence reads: CASSQPGLADYEQYF. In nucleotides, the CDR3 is TGCGCCAGCAGCCAGCCGGGACTAGCGGACTACGAGCAGTACTTC.

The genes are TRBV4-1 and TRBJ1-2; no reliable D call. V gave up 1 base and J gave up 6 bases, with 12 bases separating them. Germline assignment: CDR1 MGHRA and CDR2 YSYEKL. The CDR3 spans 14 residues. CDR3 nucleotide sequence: TGCGCCAGCAGCCAAGTTTCGGCGCCCCATGGCTACACCTTC. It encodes CASSQVSAPHGYTF.

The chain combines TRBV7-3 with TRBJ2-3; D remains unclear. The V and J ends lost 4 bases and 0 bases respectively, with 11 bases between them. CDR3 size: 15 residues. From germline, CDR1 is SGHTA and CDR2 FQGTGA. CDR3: CASSSDGTSTDTQYF. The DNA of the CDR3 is TGTGCCAGCAGCTCTGACGGAACTAGCACAGATACGCAGTATTTT. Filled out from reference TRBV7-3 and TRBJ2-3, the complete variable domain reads GAGVSQTPSNKVTEKGKYVELRCDPISGHTALYWYRQSLGQGPEFLIYFQGTGAADDSGLPNDRFFAVRPEGSVSTLKIQRTERGDSAVYLCASSSDGTSTDTQYFGPGTRLTVL.

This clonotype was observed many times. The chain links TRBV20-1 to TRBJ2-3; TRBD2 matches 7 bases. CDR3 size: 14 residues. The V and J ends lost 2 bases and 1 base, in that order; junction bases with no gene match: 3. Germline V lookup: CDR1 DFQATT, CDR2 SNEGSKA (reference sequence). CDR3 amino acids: CSARLGGGTDTQYF. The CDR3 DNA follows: TGCAGTGCTAGATTGGGGGGGGGCACAGATACGCAGTATTTT.